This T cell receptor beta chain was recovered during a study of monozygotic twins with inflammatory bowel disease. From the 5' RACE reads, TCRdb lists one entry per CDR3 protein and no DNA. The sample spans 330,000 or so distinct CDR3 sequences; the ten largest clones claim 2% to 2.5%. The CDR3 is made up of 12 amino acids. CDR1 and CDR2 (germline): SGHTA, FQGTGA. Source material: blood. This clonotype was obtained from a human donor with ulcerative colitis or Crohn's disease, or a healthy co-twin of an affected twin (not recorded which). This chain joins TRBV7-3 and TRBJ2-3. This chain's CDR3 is CASSIAGDTQYF.